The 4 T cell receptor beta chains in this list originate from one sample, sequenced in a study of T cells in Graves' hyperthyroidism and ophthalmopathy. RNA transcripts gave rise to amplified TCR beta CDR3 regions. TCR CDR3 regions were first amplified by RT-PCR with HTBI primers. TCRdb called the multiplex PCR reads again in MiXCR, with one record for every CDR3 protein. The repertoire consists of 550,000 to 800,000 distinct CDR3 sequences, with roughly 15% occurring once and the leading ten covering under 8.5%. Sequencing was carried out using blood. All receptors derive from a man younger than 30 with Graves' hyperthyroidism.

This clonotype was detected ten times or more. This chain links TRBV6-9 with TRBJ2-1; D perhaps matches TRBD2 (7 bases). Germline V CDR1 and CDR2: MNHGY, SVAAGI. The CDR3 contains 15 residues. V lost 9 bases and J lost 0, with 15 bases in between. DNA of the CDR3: TGTGCCAGGAGACCGGGGGGCGCCTCCTACAATGAGCAGTTCTTC. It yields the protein CARRPGGASYNEQFF.

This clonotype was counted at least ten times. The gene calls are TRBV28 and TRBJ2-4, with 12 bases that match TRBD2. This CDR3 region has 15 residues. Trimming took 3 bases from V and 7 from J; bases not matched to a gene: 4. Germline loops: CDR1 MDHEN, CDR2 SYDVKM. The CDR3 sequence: CASSLLAGGGNIQYF. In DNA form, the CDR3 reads TGTGCCAGCAGTTTGCTAGCGGGAGGGGGGAACATTCAGTACTTC.

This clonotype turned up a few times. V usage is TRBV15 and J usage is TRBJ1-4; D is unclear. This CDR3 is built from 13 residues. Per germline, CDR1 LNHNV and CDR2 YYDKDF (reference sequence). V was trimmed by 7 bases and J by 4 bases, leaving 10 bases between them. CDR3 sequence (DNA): TGTGCCACCATGGCGACGTTTAATGAAAAACTGTTTTTT. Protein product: CATMATFNEKLFF.

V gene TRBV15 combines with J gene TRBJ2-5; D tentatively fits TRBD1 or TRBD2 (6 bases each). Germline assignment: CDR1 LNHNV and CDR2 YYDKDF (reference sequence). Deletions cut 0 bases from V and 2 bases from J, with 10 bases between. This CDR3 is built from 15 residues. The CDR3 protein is CATSRDPGAQETQYF. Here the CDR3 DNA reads TGTGCCACCAGCAGAGATCCGGGGGCTCAAGAGACCCAGTACTTC.